One and the same sample provided the 27 T cell receptor beta chains below, sequenced in a study of shared clonotypes between healthy human individuals. Data came from immunoSEQ multiplex PCR; TCRdb stores just in-frame clones and leaves some out. The repertoire consists of about 2.4 million clones, with roughly 93% occurring once and the leading ten covering 0.36%. Sequencing was performed on naive CD4+ T cells from PBMCs. Subset noted: CD45RA+ positively selected. The source of these receptors is a man younger than 35 in good health. Some clones in this sample may be carry-over from other donors' samples.

The chain links TRBV7-9 to TRBJ1-1; D is unresolved. Germline V gene sequence: CDR1 SEHNR, CDR2 FQNEAQ (reference sequence). Trimming shortened V by 3 bases and J by 3 bases, and 8 bases separated the two germline ends. The CDR3 contains 13 residues. CDR3 amino acids: CASSFFTDTEAFF. CDR3 sequence (DNA): TGTGCCAGCAGCTTTTTTACGGACACTGAAGCTTTCTTT.

This clone was detected only once. The V call is TRBV19, the J call TRBJ2-6; 8 bases map to TRBD2. CDR3 size: 16 residues. Per germline, CDR1 LNHDA and CDR2 SQIVND (reference sequence). Trimming cost V 5 bases and J 0 bases; bases outside gene matches: 3. This CDR3 is CASSPLAGSGANVLTF. CDR3 DNA sequence: TGTGCCAGTAGTCCCCTAGCGGGCTCTGGGGCCAACGTCCTGACTTTC. Variable domain in full (rest from reference TRBV19 and TRBJ2-6): DGGITQSPKYLFRKEGQNVTLSCEQNLNHDAMYWYRQDPGQGLRLIYYSQIVNDFQKGDIAEGYSVSREKKESFPLTVTSAQKNPTAFYLCASSPLAGSGANVLTFGAGSRLTVL.

The chain combines TRBV7-2 with TRBJ2-5; TRBD2 agrees at 12 bases. With V trimmed by 5 bases and J by 5 bases, 9 bases remained unmatched. Germline V gene data show CDR1 as SGHTA and CDR2 as FQGNSA. The CDR3 totals 16 residues. CDR3 in DNA: TGTGCCAGCAGCGAAATTCTAGCGGGAGGGTGGGAGACCCAGTACTTC. Protein: CASSEILAGGWETQYF.

V and J are TRBV6-6 and TRBJ2-4; perhaps TRBD2 as D (6 bases). V shed 2 bases and J shed 16 bases, with 18 bases lying between them. The CDR3 totals 13 residues. Germline-derived CDR1 and CDR2 are MNHNY and SVGAGI (reference sequence). CDR3 bases: TGTGCCAGCAGTTACCAAGGGGAGAGCGGGTTATACTTC. It is translated as CASSYQGESGLYF.

The sample holds one count of this clone. Other DNA sequences from this sample encode an identical CDR3 as well. This chain connects TRBV9 to TRBJ2-4; TRBD1 aligns across 7 bases. CDR3 length equals 13 residues. Germline CDR1 SGDLS, CDR2 YYNGEE. The J segment lost 7 bases and the V segment lost 0 bases, leaving 1 base of the junction unmatched. The CDR3 reads CASSVGQGNIQYF. The CDR3 DNA follows: TGTGCCAGCAGCGTAGGACAGGGTAACATTCAGTACTTC. Together with reference TRBV9 and TRBJ2-4, the CDR3 gives the full variable domain: DSGVTQTPKHLITATGQRVTLRCSPRSGDLSVYWYQQSLDQGLQFLIQYYNGEERAKGNILERFSAQQFPDLHSELNLSSLELGDSALYFCASSVGQGNIQYFGAGTRLSVL.

The V gene is TRBV2, the J gene TRBJ2-7; 9 nucleotides match TRBD2. CDR3 length: 16 amino acids. The junction had 12 bases not matched to a gene; V was cut back by 5 bases and J by 4 bases. Per the germline V gene, CDR1 is SNHLY and CDR2 is FYNNEI. The chain's CDR3 is CASSRAGGADLYEQYF. CDR3 DNA sequence: TGTGCCAGCAGTCGGGCGGGAGGGGCAGATTTATACGAGCAGTACTTC.

In this sample, this clone turned up once. The chain links TRBV7-2 to TRBJ1-1; D possibly corresponds to TRBD1 (5 bases). Germline V gives CDR1 SGHTA, CDR2 FQGNSA. This CDR3 is 17 amino acids long. The V gene lost 1 base and the J gene lost 5 bases, with 20 bases spanning the gap. CDR3 loop: CASSLEPPQGWGTEAFF. CDR3 sequence (DNA): TGTGCCAGCAGCTTAGAACCCCCTCAAGGGTGGGGGACTGAAGCTTTCTTT.

This chain links TRBV20-1 with TRBJ2-5; D is ambiguous. The end of the DNA aligns better with TRBJ2-7, so the J call may be wrong. The CDR3 covers 11 residues. The V gene's germline CDR1 is DFQATT and CDR2 SNEGSKA (reference sequence). The chain's CDR3 is CSARVTYEQYF. CDR3 in DNA: TGCAGTGCCCGGGTAACCTACGAGCAGTACTTC.

The chain has TRBV6-5 and TRBJ1-3; TRBD1 matches 7 bases. J gave up 4 bases and V 6 bases, and 9 bases lay outside the gene matches. The germline gives CDR1 MNHEY, CDR2 SVGAGI. The CDR3 totals 15 residues. CDR3 amino acids: CASRARRQGGNTIYF. The CDR3 coding sequence is TGTGCCAGCAGGGCCCGTCGACAGGGAGGAAACACCATATATTTT.

V usage is TRBV5-4 and J usage is TRBJ2-6; 7 positions match TRBD1. The trim removed 1 base at V and 0 bases at J, leaving 7 bases unmatched. Looked up from germline, CDR1 is SGHNT and CDR2 is YYREEE (reference sequence). This CDR3 is 18 amino acids long. For the CDR3, the DNA is TGTGCCAGCAGCTTGTGGGGACAGAGGTCCTCTGGGGCCAACGTCCTGACTTTC. It specifies CASSLWGQRSSGANVLTF.

CDR3 nucleotides: TGTGCCAGCACGGCGAACTCTGGAAACACCATATATTTT. It is translated as CASTANSGNTIYF. This chain uses TRBV28 with TRBJ1-3; no firm D call. The CDR3 sequence is 13 residues long. V lost 7 bases to trimming and J lost 0 bases, with 7 bases between them. The germline CDR1 and CDR2 sequences are MDHEN and SYDVKM.

On this clone itself: Other DNA sequences in this specimen translate into the identical CDR3. This sequence joins TRBV27 and TRBJ1-2; D may be TRBD1 (6 bases). V dropped 2 bases and J dropped 4 bases, with 8 bases sitting between them. The CDR3 loop spans 13 amino acids. In germline, CDR1 is MNHEY, CDR2 SMNVEV (reference sequence). DNA for the CDR3: TGTGCCAGCAGTTTAAGGGGGGGCTATGGCTACACCTTC. Protein: CASSLRGGYGYTF.

The chain joins TRBV7-9 to TRBJ1-6; D unclear. The V gene lost 6 bases and the J gene lost 7 bases, with 7 bases spanning the gap. This CDR3 spans 12 amino acids. CDR1 and CDR2 (germline): SEHNR, FQNEAQ (reference sequence). DNA of the CDR3: TGTGCCAGCAGTGTAGTAAATTCACCCCTCCACTTT. It codes for CASSVVNSPLHF.

As for this clone: Distinct nucleotide sequences in the sample also encode this CDR3. This chain uses TRBV18 with TRBJ1-1, with TRBD1 matching over 10 bases. CDR3 length: 16 amino acids. The V gene's germline CDR1 is KGHSH and CDR2 LQKENI. The J segment lost 2 bases and the V segment lost 1 base, leaving 4 bases of the junction unmatched. CDR3 DNA: TGTGCCAGCTCACCACTTGGGACAGGGGCTAACACTGAAGCTTTCTTT. Encoded protein: CASSPLGTGANTEAFF.

This chain joins TRBV5-1 and TRBJ2-1; TRBD2 agrees at 10 bases. Trimming took 4 bases from V and 3 from J; bases not matched to a gene: 10. The CDR3 has 17 residues. The V gene's germline CDR1 is SGHRS and CDR2 YFSETQ. The CDR3 DNA is TGCGCCAGCAGCCCTCGGACTAGCGGAAAACACTACAATGAGCAGTTCTTC. Translating it yields CASSPRTSGKHYNEQFF.

This sequence joins TRBV9 and TRBJ1-2, with 7 nucleotides matching TRBD1. CDR1 is SGDLS, CDR2 YYNGEE, per germline. This CDR3 contains 18 residues. Trimming took 3 bases from V and 0 from J; bases not matched to a gene: 14. The CDR3: CASSAQADRPTTNYGYTF. CDR3 sequence (DNA): TGTGCCAGCAGCGCCCAGGCGGACAGGCCCACTACTAACTATGGCTACACCTTC.

This chain joins TRBV7-3 and TRBJ2-3; 7 nucleotides agree with TRBD2. The CDR3 contains 15 residues. Trimming removed 5 bases from V and 4 bases from J; junction bases left unmatched: 9. Germline V gene lookup returns CDR1 SGHTA and CDR2 FQGTGA. CDR3 amino acids: CASSPYRDYADTQYF. As DNA, the CDR3 is TGTGCCAGCAGCCCCTACCGGGACTACGCAGATACGCAGTATTTT.

The V call is TRBV7-8, the J call TRBJ1-3; weak D call: TRBD1 (6 bases). CDR3 length: 16 amino acids. V dropped 4 bases and J dropped 8 bases, with 21 bases sitting between them. CDR1 SGHVS and CDR2 FQNEAQ come from the germline V gene. Here the CDR3 DNA reads TGTGCCAGCAGCTCGTTTCACCCCAGGGGCAGTGACACCATATATTTT. As protein: CASSSFHPRGSDTIYF.

The chain is built from TRBV28 and TRBJ2-4; no definite D call. CDR1 and CDR2 (germline): MDHEN, SYDVKM. The CDR3 extends over 14 amino acids. V was pared by 6 bases and J by 0 bases, with 9 bases between. The CDR3 coding sequence is TGTGCCAGCAGCCATGACCTAGCCAAAAACATTCAGTACTTC. It specifies CASSHDLAKNIQYF.

The chain joins TRBV2 to TRBJ1-1; tentative D call: TRBD1 (5 bases). Germline V gene sequence: CDR1 SNHLY, CDR2 FYNNEI. The CDR3 totals 12 residues. Trimming removed 6 bases at V and 6 bases at J, with 11 bases between. The CDR3 reads CASRGEYAEAFF. DNA of the CDR3: TGTGCCAGCAGGGGGGAGTACGCTGAAGCTTTCTTT.

The chain employs TRBV10-1 and TRBJ2-7, with 12 positions matching TRBD2. CDR1 and CDR2 (germline): WNHNN, SYGVQD (reference sequence). J was trimmed by 3 bases and V by 5 bases; bases with no gene match: 8. The CDR3 runs to 16 residues. CDR3 in amino acids: CASSPKTSGRYYEQYF. Written as DNA, the CDR3 is TGCGCCAGCAGTCCAAAGACTAGCGGGAGATACTACGAGCAGTACTTC.

Comments on this clone: The same CDR3 is also encoded by other DNA sequences in this sample. In DNA form, the CDR3 reads TGTGCCAGTAGTATAAGACAGGGAACTGAAGCTTTCTTT. Protein sequence: CASSIRQGTEAFF. The chain combines TRBV19 with TRBJ1-1; 7 positions match TRBD1. V gave up 2 bases and J gave up 5 bases; unmatched junction bases: 2. The CDR3 contains 13 residues. Per germline, CDR1 LNHDA and CDR2 SQIVND (reference sequence).

The chain carries TRBV11-2 and TRBJ1-3; D is unresolved. There are 14 residues in the CDR3. Trimming stripped 0 bases from V and 5 bases from J, with 8 bases between. Germline values: CDR1 SGHAT, CDR2 FQNNGV. CDR3 DNA: TGTGCCAGCAGCTTAGAAGTCGGAAGAAACACCATATATTTT. Translated: CASSLEVGRNTIYF.

The chain uses TRBV13 and TRBJ2-2, with D maybe TRBD2 (6 bases). The CDR3 totals 16 residues. The ends were cut back, 5 bases at V and 4 bases at J, with 17 bases in the middle. The germline V gene encodes CDR1 PRHDT and CDR2 FYEKMQ (reference sequence). For the CDR3, the DNA is TGTGCCAGCAGCAGTGGAAGCGGGCGTGTCACCGGGGAGCTGTTTTTT. It specifies CASSSGSGRVTGELFF.

This clone was observed a single time. This chain joins TRBV7-2 and TRBJ1-1, with D perhaps matching TRBD1 (6 bases). With 1 base removed from V and 6 bases from J, the gap between germline ends came to 18 bases. Germline V gene sequence: CDR1 SGHTA, CDR2 FQGNSA. This CDR3 spans 16 amino acids. CDR3 DNA: TGTGCCAGCAGCTTAGAAGCTCGGGGGCGCAGGGCTGAAGCTTTCTTT. Residues: CASSLEARGRRAEAFF.

This chain links TRBV11-3 with TRBJ2-1, with 7 bases that match TRBD2. The CDR3 length is 17 residues. CDR1 is SGHNT and CDR2 is YENEEA in the germline V gene. V trimming: 5 bases; J trimming: 0 bases; junction bases outside the gene matches: 10. CDR3 amino acids: CASSATSGGSSYNEQFF. As DNA, the CDR3 is TGTGCCAGCAGCGCTACCAGCGGCGGGAGCTCCTACAATGAGCAGTTCTTC.

V gene TRBV19 combines with J gene TRBJ1-5, with D unclear. CDR3 length: 14 amino acids. V lost 7 bases, J lost 5 bases, and 15 bases lay in between. Germline V gene sequence: CDR1 LNHDA, CDR2 SQIVND (reference sequence). For the CDR3, the DNA is TGTGCCAGTACCCGAGGGAGCAGATATCAGCCCCAGCATTTT. Translating gives CASTRGSRYQPQHF.